The sequence of this T cell receptor beta chain was determined in a study of T cells after somatic rescue of genetic block. Clones were sequenced by immunoSEQ multiplex PCR, and TCRdb holds only the in-frame ones, with some missing. The sample carries some 13,000 clones, about 65% recorded once. Between the trimmed V and J ends, which lost 0 bases and 2 bases, there was a span of 9 bases. Looked up from germline, CDR1 is SGHAT and CDR2 is FQNNGV. This CDR3 is built from 15 residues. V gene TRBV11-2 combines with J gene TRBJ2-3; D is unclear. The TCR was taken from a boy under 18. Sequenced input: peripheral blood mononuclear cells (PBMCs). The CDR3 is CASSLEYKYTDTQYF. DNA of the CDR3: TGTGCCAGCAGCTTAGAATATAAGTACACAGATACGCAGTATTTT.